This TCR beta chain stems from a study of OX40 agonist ivuxolimab in advanced cancers. The repertoire was sequenced with immunoSEQ multiplex PCR; TCRdb's copy has only in-frame clones and lacks some. This table holds some 52,000 clones, 90% to 95% found once. The CDR3 runs to 15 residues. Germline CDR1 is LNHDA and CDR2 is SQIVND (reference sequence). V lost 0 bases to trimming and J lost 4 bases; unmatched junction nucleotides: 3. The gene calls are TRBV19 and TRBJ1-2; TRBD1 matches 9 bases. The TCR was taken from an adult with an advanced solid tumor such as melanoma, head and neck, liver or kidney cancer. Sequenced material: CD4+ or CD8+ T cells sorted from blood, taken in a trial of the OX40 agonist ivuxolimab. The CDR3, as DNA: TGTGCCAGTAGTATAGAAACAGGGGGCGGCTATGGCTACACCTTC. Protein product: CASSIETGGGYGYTF. The full variable domain, its missing parts supplied by reference TRBV19 and TRBJ1-2, is DGGITQSPKYLFRKEGQNVTLSCEQNLNHDAMYWYRQDPGQGLRLIYYSQIVNDFQKGDIAEGYSVSREKKESFPLTVTSAQKNPTAFYLCASSIETGGGYGYTFGSGTRLTVV.